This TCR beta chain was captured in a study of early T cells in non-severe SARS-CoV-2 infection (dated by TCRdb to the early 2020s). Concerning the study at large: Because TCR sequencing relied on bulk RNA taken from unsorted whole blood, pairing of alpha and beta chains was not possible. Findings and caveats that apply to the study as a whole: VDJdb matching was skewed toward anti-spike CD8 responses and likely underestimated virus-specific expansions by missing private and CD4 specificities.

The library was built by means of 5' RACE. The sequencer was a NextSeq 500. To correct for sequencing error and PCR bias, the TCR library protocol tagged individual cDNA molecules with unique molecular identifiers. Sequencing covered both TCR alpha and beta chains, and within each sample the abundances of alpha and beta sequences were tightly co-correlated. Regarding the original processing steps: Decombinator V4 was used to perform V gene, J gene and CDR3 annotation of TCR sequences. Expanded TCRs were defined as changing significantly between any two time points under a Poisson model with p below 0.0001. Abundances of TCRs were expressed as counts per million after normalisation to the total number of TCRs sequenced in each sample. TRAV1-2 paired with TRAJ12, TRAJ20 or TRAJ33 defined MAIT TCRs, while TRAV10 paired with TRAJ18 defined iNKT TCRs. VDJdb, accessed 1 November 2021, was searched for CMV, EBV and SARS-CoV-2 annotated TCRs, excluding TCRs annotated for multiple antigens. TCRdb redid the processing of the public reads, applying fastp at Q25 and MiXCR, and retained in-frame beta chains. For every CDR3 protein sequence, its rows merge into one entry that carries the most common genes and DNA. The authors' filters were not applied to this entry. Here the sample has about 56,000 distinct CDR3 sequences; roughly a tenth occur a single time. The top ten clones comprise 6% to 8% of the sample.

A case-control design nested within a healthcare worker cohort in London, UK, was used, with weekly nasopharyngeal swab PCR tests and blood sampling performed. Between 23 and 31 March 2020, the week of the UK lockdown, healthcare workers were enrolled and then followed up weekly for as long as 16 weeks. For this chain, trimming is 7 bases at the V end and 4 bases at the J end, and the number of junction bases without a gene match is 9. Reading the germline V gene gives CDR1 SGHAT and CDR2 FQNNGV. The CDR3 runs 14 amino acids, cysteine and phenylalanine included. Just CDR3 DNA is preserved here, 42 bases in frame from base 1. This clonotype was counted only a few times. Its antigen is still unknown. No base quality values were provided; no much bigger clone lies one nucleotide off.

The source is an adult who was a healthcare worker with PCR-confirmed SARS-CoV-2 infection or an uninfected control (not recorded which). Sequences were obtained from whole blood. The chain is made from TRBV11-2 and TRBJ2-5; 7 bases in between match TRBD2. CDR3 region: CASTPGTNRETQYF. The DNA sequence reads TGTGCCAGCACCCCGGGGACTAATAGAGAGACCCAGTACTTC.